This T cell receptor beta chain was sequenced in a study of blood T cell repertoires in COVID-19 (dated by TCRdb to the early 2020s). Describing the broader study: Samples from collaborators originated in the United States, Italy and Spain and spanned both the acute and convalescent phases of COVID-19. The material from the prospective study consisted of cDNA or gDNA derived from T cells, B-cell-depleted T cells, or PBMCs. The dataset comprised deeply sampled blood TCRbeta repertoires from subjects exposed to, actively infected with, or recovered from COVID-19. The repertoires were released in a freely available public database intended as a resource for research on the immune response to SARS-CoV-2. The samples were drawn from the first 160 participants of the ongoing ImmuneRACE study and from roughly 1,300 subjects provided by 6 global collaborators. The sample metadata nearly always contained a de-identified subject ID, COVID-19 status, age in years and sex. Where available, HLA class I and class II types were obtained from metadata supplied by the sample provider rather than from assay-based typing.

Comment on this clone: No antigen is known for it. Within one base of it there is no much larger clone, and no base qualities were kept.

Whole blood was collected in K2EDTA tubes by collaborating institutions according to the institutions' own protocols. For TCRbeta analysis, collaborators shipped samples in one of three forms: frozen whole blood, isolated PBMCs, or DNA extracted from either of those sample types. The CDR3 covers 16 residues, taking in both the cysteine and the phenylalanine. Only CDR3 DNA remains: 48 bases, in frame from the first base. Trimming leaves V shorter by 0 bases and J shorter by 0 bases, with the junction holding 4 bases beyond the gene matches. CDR1 and CDR2 are read off the germline V gene as SGHAT and FQNNGV. TCRbeta CDR3 regions were amplified from genomic DNA by means of the immunoSEQ Assay, a bias-controlled multiplex PCR. In the source study's methods: The number of nucleated cells in each sample was estimated by amplification of reference gene primers within the assay. Sequence reads were collapsed and filtered to measure the absolute abundance of every unique TCRbeta CDR3 rearrangement. For each sample, productive Simpson clonality was calculated as the square root of Simpson's diversity index across productive rearrangements. Imported from immuneACCESS, the table was reduced by TCRdb to in-frame sequences with V and J called. These copies leave out some clones; in studies compared against another copy, an unresolved V gene accounts for under half, and the cause of the remainder is not known. The DNA gave D and trimming, while V, J and clone size come from that table. The sample table lists under 200,000 clones, about 90% of them with a count of one. The top ten clones comprise 0.7% to 0.8% of the sample.

Points the paper makes about the study in general: Clinical and demographic metadata were provided uncurated, with the amount varying by source and participant.

The V and J genes are TRBV11-2 and TRBJ1-2; 7 bases in the junction line up with TRBD1. The material sequenced was peripheral blood. The sequence derives from a woman in her 70s with acute or convalescent COVID-19. The DNA reads as follows: TGTGCCAGCAGCTTAGACCCCGGGACAGCTAACTATGGCTACACCTTC. Translated, it reads CASSLDPGTANYGYTF.